The next 10 T cell receptor beta chains were all read from a single sample in a study of T cells after yellow fever vaccination. TCRdb itself ran the 5' RACE reads through MiXCR, one entry per CDR3 protein. The profile shows fewer than 350,000 distinct CDR3 sequences, about 3.5% of them singletons. The material was PBMCs, obtained on the day of the yellow fever booster vaccination. The origin of the receptors is a man between 18 and 35 years old who received the YFV17D yellow fever vaccine.

The chain couples TRBV7-2 to TRBJ2-2; TRBD1 is a possible D gene (6 bases). V was pared by 10 bases and J by 2 bases, with 17 bases between. The CDR3 runs 15 residues. The germline V gene has CDR1 SGHTA and CDR2 FQGNSA. For the CDR3, the DNA is TGTGCCACCAAACTCCAGGGGCCCAACACCGGGGAGCTGTTTTTT. It encodes CATKLQGPNTGELFF. The full variable domain, rest sourced from reference TRBV7-2 and TRBJ2-2, is GAGVSQSPSNKVTEKGKDVELRCDPISGHTALYWYRQSLGQGLEFLIYFQGNSAPDKSGLPSDRFSAERTGGSVSTLTIQRTQQEDSAVYLCATKLQGPNTGELFFGEGSRLTVL.

The sample holds many counts of this clonotype. CDR3 bases: TGTGCCAGCAGTTCTTCCAAGACAGGGGTTCAGTACTTC. Translation gives CASSSSKTGVQYF. This chain connects TRBV27 to TRBJ2-4; 8 bases fit TRBD1. The CDR3 spans 13 residues. Per the germline V gene, CDR1 is MNHEY and CDR2 is SMNVEV (reference sequence). V dropped 4 bases and J dropped 11; count of bases not matched to a gene: 7.

This clonotype was detected a few times. The chain couples TRBV6-1 to TRBJ1-2; D unresolved. The germline gives CDR1 MNHNS, CDR2 SASEGT. There are 12 residues in the CDR3. Trimming removed 7 bases at V and 7 bases at J, with 13 bases between. CDR3 sequence reads: CASIGGPFGYTF. The CDR3 region has the DNA TGTGCCAGCATCGGCGGACCCTTTGGCTACACCTTC.

This clonotype occurred many times. This sequence joins TRBV9 and TRBJ2-3, with a possible D match to TRBD2 (5 bases). CDR1 SGDLS and CDR2 YYNGEE come from the germline V gene. CDR3 length: 15 residues. The V end was cut by 4 bases, the J end by 6 bases, with 18 bases between. Here the CDR3 DNA reads TGTGCCAGCAGCCTCGCGGGTCGGGCCTTTGATACGCAGTATTTT. As protein: CASSLAGRAFDTQYF.

This clonotype was observed a few times. The gene calls are TRBV12-3 or TRBV12-4 and TRBJ2-3; 16 positions agree with TRBD2. V shed 5 bases, J shed 8 bases, and the junction held 4 bases outside the gene matches. The CDR3 is made up of 15 amino acids. The CDR3 spells CASSPGTSGGVTQYF. The CDR3 coding sequence is TGTGCCAGCAGTCCCGGGACTAGCGGGGGGGTTACGCAGTATTTT.

The chain recombines TRBV5-1 with TRBJ1-2; no reliable D call. This CDR3 region has 13 residues. V lost 0 bases, J lost 5 bases, and 8 bases lay in between. Germline CDR1 is SGHRS and CDR2 is YFSETQ. For the CDR3, the DNA is TGCGCCAGCAGCTTGGAGAGGAGGTATGGCTACACCTTC. Amino acid sequence: CASSLERRYGYTF. Supplemented by reference TRBV5-1 and TRBJ1-2, the full variable domain reads KAGVTQTPRYLIKTRGQQVTLSCSPISGHRSVSWYQQTPGQGLQFLFEYFSETQRNKGNFPGRFSGRQFSNSRSEMNVSTLELGDSALYLCASSLERRYGYTFGSGTRLTVV.

The rearrangement joins TRBV28 to TRBJ1-6; unclear D gene. The CDR3 length is 13 residues. With 3 bases removed from V and 8 bases from J, the gap between germline ends came to 8 bases. Germline V gene data show CDR1 as MDHEN and CDR2 as SYDVKM. CDR3 protein: CASSFFGDSPLHF. CDR3 bases: TGTGCCAGCAGTTTTTTCGGGGATTCACCCCTCCACTTT.

The chain is built from TRBV12-3 or TRBV12-4 and TRBJ1-1; D is ambiguous. This CDR3 region has 14 residues. V was pared by 3 bases and J by 4 bases, with 12 bases between. CDR3 bases: TGTGCCAGCAGTTTCGGACCGACGGGCACTGAAGCTTTCTTT. This gives the protein CASSFGPTGTEAFF.

This clonotype was counted at least ten times. V usage is TRBV4-3 and J usage is TRBJ1-4; D is perhaps TRBD1 (5 bases). V was clipped by 2 bases and J by 10 bases, with 14 bases between them. The CDR3 has 14 amino acids. CDR1 is LGHNA and CDR2 is YSLEER in the germline V gene. CDR3 residues: CASSQRRLGGKLFF. Here the CDR3 DNA reads TGCGCCAGCAGCCAAAGGAGGTTGGGGGGAAAACTGTTTTTT.

Ten or more counts support this clonotype. The chain couples TRBV3-1 to TRBJ2-5; possibly TRBD2 for D (7 bases). The CDR3 contains 14 residues. Trimming took 3 bases from V and 2 from J, leaving 10 bases between them. Germline CDR1 reads LGHDT; CDR2 reads YNNKEL (reference sequence). The CDR3 sequence: CASSQGGTQETQYF. The CDR3 coding sequence is TGTGCCAGCAGCCAGGGGGGGACACAAGAGACCCAGTACTTC.